This T cell receptor (beta chain) comes out of a study of T cells in Graves' hyperthyroidism and ophthalmopathy. Overall study context: Peripheral blood was collected at initial diagnosis, before any treatment. Study-level findings and limits: Most clonotypes expanded in the thyroid (above 0.001) were also present in blood.

The table lists this clonotype with a few counts. Its antigen is unknown. The CDR3 regions of TCR beta were amplified from RNA transcripts. The HTBI primer set drove a first-round RT-PCR of the TCR CDR3. TCRdb independently ran MiXCR on the multiplex PCR reads; one entry per CDR3 protein. The table has roughly 150,000 distinct CDR3 sequences, about 9% seen once. Investigators excluded patients with uncontrolled infection, other autoimmune disease, pregnancy or lactation. Blood sampling occurred at first hyperthyroidism diagnosis, ahead of any ophthalmopathy symptoms. CDR3 length: 15 residues. Germline loops: CDR1 SGHDT, CDR2 YYEEEE. Deletions cut 0 bases from V and 3 bases from J, with 13 bases between.

V usage is TRBV5-6 and J usage is TRBJ2-7; D remains ambiguous. Sequencing input: blood. The clonotype was recovered from a woman younger than 30 with Graves' hyperthyroidism that later progressed to Graves' ophthalmopathy. The CDR3 here is CASSLGLPRLYEQYF. Written as DNA, the CDR3 is TGTGCCAGCAGCTTGGGGCTACCAAGACTCTACGAGCAGTACTTC.